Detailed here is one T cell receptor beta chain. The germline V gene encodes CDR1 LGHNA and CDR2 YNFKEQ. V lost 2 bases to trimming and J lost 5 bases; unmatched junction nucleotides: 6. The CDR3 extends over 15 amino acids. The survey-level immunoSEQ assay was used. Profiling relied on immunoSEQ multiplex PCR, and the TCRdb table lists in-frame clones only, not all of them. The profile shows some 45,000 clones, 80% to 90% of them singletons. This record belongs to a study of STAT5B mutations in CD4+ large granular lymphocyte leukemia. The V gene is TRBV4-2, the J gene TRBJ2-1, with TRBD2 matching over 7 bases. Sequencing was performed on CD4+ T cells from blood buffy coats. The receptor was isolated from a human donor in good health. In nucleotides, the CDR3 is TGTGCCAGCAGCCAACGGTGGGAGGGGAACAATGAGCAGTTCTTC. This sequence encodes CASSQRWEGNNEQFF.